This T cell receptor beta chain originates from a study of spatial heterogeneity in lung cancer. TCRdb recomputed calls from the 5' RACE reads with MiXCR, one row per CDR3 protein. The sample includes about 94,000 distinct CDR3 sequences, 15% to 20% of them seen just once. The CDR3 spans 13 residues. Trimming removed 1 base at V and 3 bases at J, with 7 bases between. CDR1 is SGHRS, CDR2 YFSETQ, per germline. Time point denoted: blood at routine non-recurrence follow-up after resection. This clonotype was recorded a few times. Source: PBMCs, taken at follow-up. The rearrangement links TRBV5-1 to TRBJ2-5; D not resolved. The TCR comes from a male donor with early-stage non-small cell lung cancer. DNA of the CDR3: TGCGCCAGCAGCTTGACCATAAAAGAGACCCAGTACTTC. Protein product: CASSLTIKETQYF.